This T cell receptor beta chain was profiled in a study of cytomegalovirus exposure and HLA in healthy donors. V shed 5 bases and J 2 bases; nucleotides not matched to a gene: 12. The germline CDR1 and CDR2 sequences are GTSNPN and SVGIG (reference sequence). This CDR3 has 16 residues. The PCR contained 60 Vbeta and 13 Jbeta primers. Method: immunoSEQ multiplex PCR; TCRdb's copy keeps in-frame clones and lacks some. The data show more than 130,000 clones, 75% to 80% seen once. This receptor was obtained from a woman in her fifties or sixties in good health and CMV-seronegative. The chain links TRBV30 to TRBJ2-5, with 9 positions matching TRBD2. The sequenced sample was PBMCs. The CDR3 DNA reads as TGTGCCTGGTCCTCCGGACTAGCGTGGAGGCAAGAGACCCAGTACTTC. Its translation: CAWSSGLAWRQETQYF.